This T cell receptor (beta chain) was obtained from a study of tumor-infiltrating lymphocytes in localized non-small cell lung cancer. Measured with immunoSEQ multiplex PCR; TCRdb has only the in-frame clones, and not every one. The sample shows about 14,000 clones, approximately 80% of them seen only once. The receptor's source is a human donor with non-small cell lung cancer. The sample consisted of lung tumor tissue.

CDR3 sequence reads: CASSTRQGVPYGYTF. The CDR3 DNA sequence: TGTGCCAGTAGTACTAGACAGGGTGTCCCGTATGGCTACACCTTC. V gene TRBV19 combines with J gene TRBJ1-2; 7 bases are a match to TRBD1. The CDR3 spans 15 residues. V lost 4 bases and J lost 5; bases outside the gene matches: 10. Germline CDR1 LNHDA, CDR2 SQIVND (reference sequence).